This TCR beta chain was observed in a study of OX40 agonist ivuxolimab in advanced cancers. Of note for this clone: Its antigen is not known.

Profiling relied on immunoSEQ multiplex PCR, and the TCRdb table lists in-frame clones only, not all of them. The sample shows about 110,000 clones, about nine tenths of them seen only once. The germline gives CDR1 WNHNN, CDR2 SYGVQD (reference sequence). Trimming shortened V by 6 bases and J by 2 bases, and 13 bases separated the two germline ends. This CDR3 is 14 amino acids long. Study-wide results and limits: Those patients achieving a partial response at 0.1-3.0 mg/kg showed among the lowest clonal expansion.

This sample comprised CD4+ or CD8+ T cells sorted from blood, obtained in a trial of the OX40 agonist ivuxolimab. The chain uses TRBV10-1 and TRBJ2-5, with D perhaps matching TRBD1 (6 bases). This clonotype was sampled from an adult with an advanced solid tumor such as melanoma, head and neck, liver or kidney cancer. The DNA of the CDR3 is TGCGCCAGCAGCCGAGACAGGCTGCAAGAGACCCAGTACTTC. Translation: CASSRDRLQETQYF.